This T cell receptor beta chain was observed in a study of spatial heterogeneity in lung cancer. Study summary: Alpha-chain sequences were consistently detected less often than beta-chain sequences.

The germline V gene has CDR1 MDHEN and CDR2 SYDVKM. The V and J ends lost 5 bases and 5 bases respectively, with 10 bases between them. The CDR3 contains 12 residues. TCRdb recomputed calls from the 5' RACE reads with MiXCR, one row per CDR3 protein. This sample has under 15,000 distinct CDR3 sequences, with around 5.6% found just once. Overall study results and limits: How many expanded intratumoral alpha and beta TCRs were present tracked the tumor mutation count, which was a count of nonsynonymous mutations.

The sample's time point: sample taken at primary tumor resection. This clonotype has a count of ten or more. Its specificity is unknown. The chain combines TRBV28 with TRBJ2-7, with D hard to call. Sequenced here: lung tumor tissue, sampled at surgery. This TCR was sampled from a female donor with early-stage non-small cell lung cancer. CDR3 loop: CASSLGLNEQYF. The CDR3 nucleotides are TGTGCCAGCAGTCTAGGGCTCAACGAGCAGTACTTC. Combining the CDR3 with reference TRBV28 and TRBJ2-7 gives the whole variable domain DVKVTQSSRYLVKRTGEKVFLECVQDMDHENMFWYRQDPGLGLRLIYFSYDVKMKEKGDIPEGYSVSREKKERFSLILESASTNQTSMYLCASSLGLNEQYFGPGTRLTVT.